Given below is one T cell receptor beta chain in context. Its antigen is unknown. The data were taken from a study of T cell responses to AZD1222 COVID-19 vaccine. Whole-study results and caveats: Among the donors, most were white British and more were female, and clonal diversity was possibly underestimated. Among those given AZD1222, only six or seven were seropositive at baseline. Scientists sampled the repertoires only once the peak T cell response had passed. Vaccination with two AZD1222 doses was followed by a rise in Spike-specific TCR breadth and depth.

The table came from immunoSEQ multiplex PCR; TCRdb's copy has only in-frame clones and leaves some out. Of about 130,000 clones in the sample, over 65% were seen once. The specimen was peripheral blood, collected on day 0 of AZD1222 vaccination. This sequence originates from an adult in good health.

Here the CDR3 reads CASSEQGVRTDTQYF. The CDR3 region has the DNA TGTGCCAGCAGTGAACAGGGGGTGAGAACAGATACGCAGTATTTT. V gene TRBV6-1 combines with J gene TRBJ2-3, with 7 positions matching TRBD1. The CDR3 spans 15 residues. CDR1 is MNHNS and CDR2 is SASEGT in the germline V gene. V shed 2 bases, J shed 3 bases, and the junction held 5 bases outside the gene matches.